This T cell receptor beta chain came from a study of CD8 T cells in ankylosing spondylitis. The authors made TCR beta libraries by quantitative 5'-RACE with molecular barcodes. MiXCR was run by TCRdb on the 5' RACE reads, yielding one entry per CDR3 protein. The table includes 150,000 to 200,000 distinct CDR3 sequences, 15% to 20% detected once. Germline assignment: CDR1 SGHRS and CDR2 YFSETQ. V was cut by 0 bases and J by 0 bases, with 7 bases left in between. CDR3 length: 14 amino acids. This clonotype has more than one count but fewer than ten. What it binds is unknown. Study conclusions and caveats: One TCR beta motif, made up of eight highly homologous variants, appeared characteristic of ankylosing spondylitis blood. Clones that were linked to disease were CD8+ and were relatively rare in peripheral blood. It was reported that disease-linked clones were significantly enriched in matched ankylosing spondylitis synovial fluid.

Sample: blood, either unsorted or a sorted T cell fraction (not recorded which). This chain connects TRBV5-1 to TRBJ2-7; D remains unclear. This TCR was recovered from a male donor with ankylosing spondylitis or in good health (not recorded which). CDR3 region: CASSLGAPSYEQYF. For the CDR3, the DNA is TGCGCCAGCAGCTTGGGTGCCCCCTCCTACGAGCAGTACTTC.